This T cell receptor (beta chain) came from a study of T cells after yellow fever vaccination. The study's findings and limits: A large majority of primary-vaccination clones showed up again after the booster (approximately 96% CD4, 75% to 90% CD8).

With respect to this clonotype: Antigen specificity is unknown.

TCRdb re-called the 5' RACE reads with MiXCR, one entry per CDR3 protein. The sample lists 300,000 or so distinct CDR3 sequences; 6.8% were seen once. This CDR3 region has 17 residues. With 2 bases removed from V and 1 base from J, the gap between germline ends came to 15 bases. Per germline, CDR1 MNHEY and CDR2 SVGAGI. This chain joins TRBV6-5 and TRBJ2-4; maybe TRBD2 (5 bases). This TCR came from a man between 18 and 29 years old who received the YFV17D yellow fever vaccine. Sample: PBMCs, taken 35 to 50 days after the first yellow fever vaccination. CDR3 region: CASSYSRSEVAKNIQYF. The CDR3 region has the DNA TGTGCCAGCAGTTACAGCCGATCGGAGGTTGCCAAAAACATTCAGTACTTC.